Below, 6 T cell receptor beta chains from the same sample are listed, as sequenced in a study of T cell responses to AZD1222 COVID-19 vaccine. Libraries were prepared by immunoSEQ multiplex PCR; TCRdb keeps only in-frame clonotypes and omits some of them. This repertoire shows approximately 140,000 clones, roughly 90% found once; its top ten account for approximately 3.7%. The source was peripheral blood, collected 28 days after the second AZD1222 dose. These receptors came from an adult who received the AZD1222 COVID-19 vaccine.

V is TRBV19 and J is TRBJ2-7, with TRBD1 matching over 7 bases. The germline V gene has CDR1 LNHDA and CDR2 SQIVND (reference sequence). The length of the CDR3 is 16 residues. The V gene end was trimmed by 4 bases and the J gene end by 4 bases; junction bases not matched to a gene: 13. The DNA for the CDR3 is TGTGCCAGTAGTACCCTTTTTCAGACAGGGCAGTACGAGCAGTACTTC. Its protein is CASSTLFQTGQYEQYF.

This chain's CDR3 is CASSYARGAYEQYF. DNA for the CDR3: TGTGCCAGCAGTTACGCCAGGGGAGCCTACGAGCAGTACTTC. The chain employs TRBV6-5 and TRBJ2-7; possible D gene TRBD1, 6 bases. Germline V gene sequence: CDR1 MNHEY, CDR2 SVGAGI. The CDR3 has 14 residues. The V and J ends lost 2 bases and 2 bases respectively, with 10 bases between them.

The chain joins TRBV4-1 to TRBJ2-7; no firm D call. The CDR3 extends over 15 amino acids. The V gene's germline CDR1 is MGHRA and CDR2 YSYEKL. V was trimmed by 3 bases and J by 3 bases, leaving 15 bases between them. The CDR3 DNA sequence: TGCGCCAGCAGCCACTCGACGGGCGCTATCTACGAGCAGTACTTC. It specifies CASSHSTGAIYEQYF.

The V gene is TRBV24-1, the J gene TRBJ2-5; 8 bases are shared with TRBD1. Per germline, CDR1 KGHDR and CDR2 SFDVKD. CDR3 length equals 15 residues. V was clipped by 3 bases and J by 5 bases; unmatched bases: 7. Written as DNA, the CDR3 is TGTGCCACCAGTGATCCCCAGGGGGCCGGGGAGACCCAGTACTTC. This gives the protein CATSDPQGAGETQYF.

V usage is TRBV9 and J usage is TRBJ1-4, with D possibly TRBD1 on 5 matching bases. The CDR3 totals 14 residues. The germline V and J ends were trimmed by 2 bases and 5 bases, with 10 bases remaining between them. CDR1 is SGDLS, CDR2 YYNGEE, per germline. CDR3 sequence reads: CASSVMGVNEKLFF. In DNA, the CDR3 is TGTGCCAGCAGCGTCATGGGGGTCAATGAAAAACTGTTTTTT.

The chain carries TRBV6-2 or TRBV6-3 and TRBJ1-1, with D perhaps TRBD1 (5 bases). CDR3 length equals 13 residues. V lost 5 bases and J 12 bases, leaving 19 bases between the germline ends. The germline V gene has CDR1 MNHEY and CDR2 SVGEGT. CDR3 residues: CASSRMDRDRTFF. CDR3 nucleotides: TGTGCCAGCAGTCGAATGGACCGGGACCGGACTTTCTTT.